This TCR beta chain was captured by sequencing in a study of blood T cell repertoires in COVID-19 (dated by TCRdb to between 2020 and 2021). Some background on the complete study: Samples covering the acute and convalescent phases of COVID-19 were provided by collaborators in the United States, Italy and Spain. The material from the prospective study consisted of cDNA or gDNA derived from T cells, B-cell-depleted T cells, or PBMCs. The dataset comprised deeply sampled blood TCRbeta repertoires from subjects exposed to, actively infected with, or recovered from COVID-19. A freely available public database, intended as a resource for researchers studying the immune response to SARS-CoV-2, is where the repertoires were released. Samples came from the ongoing ImmuneRACE study (first 160 participants) plus 1,254 subjects from 6 global collaborators. A de-identified subject ID, COVID-19 status, age in years and sex were almost always included in the sample metadata. HLA class I and class II types, where available, came from metadata supplied by the sample provider rather than from assay-based typing.

Each collaborating institution followed its own protocols to collect whole blood in K2EDTA tubes. Collaborator samples were shipped for TCRbeta analysis as frozen whole blood, isolated PBMCs, or DNA extracted from either sample type. TCRbeta CDR3 regions were amplified from genomic DNA using the immunoSEQ Assay, a bias-controlled multiplex PCR. In the paper's pipeline: The number of nucleated cells in each sample was estimated from the amplification of reference gene primers within the assay. To quantify the absolute abundance of each unique TCRbeta CDR3 rearrangement, sequence reads were collapsed and filtered. For each sample, productive Simpson clonality was calculated by taking the square root of Simpson's diversity index across productive rearrangements. Drawn from immuneACCESS, this table holds only the in-frame rearrangements with V and J called that TCRdb kept. Clones are partly lost; checked studies trace under half to an unresolved V gene and leave the rest unexplained. That table supplies the V and J calls and clone size; D and trimming were determined from the DNA. The sample contains around 99,000 clones, 90% to 95% of them found a single time. The ten biggest clones cover around 1.3% of the sample.

The full study reports these points: The amount of clinical and demographic metadata varied by source and participant and was provided uncurated.

A remark on this clone: The antigen it binds to is not known. Qualities for individual bases were not recorded, and no much larger clone is one base off.

The sample taken for sequencing was peripheral blood. The sequence came from a woman aged 25 to 39 with acute or convalescent COVID-19.

In nucleotides, the sequence is TGTGCCAGCAGTGAAGCGCGGACTCCGGGCGGGGGACTGTTCTTC. Its translation is CASSEARTPGGGLFF. The V gene is TRBV2 and the J gene is TRBJ2-1; 7 nucleotides in the junction match TRBD2. V is pruned by 0 bases and J by 15 bases, leaving 14 bases of the junction without a gene match. The germline V gene supplies CDR1 SNHLY and CDR2 FYNNEI. Including cysteine and phenylalanine, the CDR3 has 15 amino acids. Only the CDR3 region is kept as DNA, spanning 45 bases read in frame from base 1.